This T cell receptor beta chain was profiled in a study of T cells in Graves' hyperthyroidism and ophthalmopathy. Overall study findings and caveats: Stable hyperthyroidism and ophthalmopathy were separated using 13 V-J signatures.

The TCR beta CDR3 regions underwent amplification using RNA transcripts as the source. HTBI primers were the set used in a first-round RT-PCR of the TCR CDR3. TCRdb reprocessed the multiplex PCR reads with MiXCR, giving one entry per CDR3 protein. The table records more than 300,000 distinct CDR3 sequences, approximately 17% of them present only once. V shed 2 bases and J shed 4 bases, with 12 bases lying between them. This CDR3 has 15 residues. This clonotype was observed a few times. The antigen remains undetermined. Among ophthalmopathy patients, the Clinical Activity Score reached at least 3, the NOSPECS grade reached at least 4, and duration remained under 3 months. The study excluded patients with uncontrolled infection, other autoimmune disease, pregnancy or lactation.

The sequencing sample was made of blood. The genes are TRBV12-3 or TRBV12-4 and TRBJ1-3; TRBD1 might be the D (5 bases). The source is a man aged 18 to 30 with Graves' ophthalmopathy. The DNA for the CDR3 is TGTGCCAGCAGTTTAAAGGGACTTGGAGGAAACACCATATATTTT. Translation: CASSLKGLGGNTIYF.